This entry features one T cell receptor beta chain sequence. TCRdb keeps only in-frame clones here, not all; method: immunoSEQ multiplex PCR. The table includes over 35,000 clones, around 92% detected once. This sample stems from a study of T cell changes during pregnancy in multiple sclerosis. The source is a female donor with multiple sclerosis, enrolled in a pregnancy study. The source was CD8+ T cells from peripheral blood mononuclear cells, collected in the third trimester of pregnancy.

The CDR3 DNA reads as TGTGCCAGCAGCTTGGGGACAGGGAAAGGCGAGCAGTACTTC. Translating it yields CASSLGTGKGEQYF. This sequence joins TRBV7-3 and TRBJ2-7, with TRBD1 matching 9 bases. The CDR3 is made up of 14 amino acids. After removal of 3 bases from V and 6 bases from J, the junction contained 6 bases not matched to a gene. Germline assignment: CDR1 SGHTA and CDR2 FQGTGA.